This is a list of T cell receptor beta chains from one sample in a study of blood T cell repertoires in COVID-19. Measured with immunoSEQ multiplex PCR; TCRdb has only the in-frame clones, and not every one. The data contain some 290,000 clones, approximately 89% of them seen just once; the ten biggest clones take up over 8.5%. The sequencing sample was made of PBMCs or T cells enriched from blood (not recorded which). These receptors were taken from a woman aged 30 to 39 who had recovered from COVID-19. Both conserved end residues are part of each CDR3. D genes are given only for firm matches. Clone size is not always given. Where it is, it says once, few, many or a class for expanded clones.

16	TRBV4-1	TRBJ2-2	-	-	CASSQAGLVASGELFF
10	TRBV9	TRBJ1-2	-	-	CASSGQGYTF
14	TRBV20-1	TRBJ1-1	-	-	CSASLQAGDTEAFF
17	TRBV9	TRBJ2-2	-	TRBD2	CASSVELAGVSTGELFF
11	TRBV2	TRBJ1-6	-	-	CASNNNSPLHF
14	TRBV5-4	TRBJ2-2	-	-	CASSPGRDTGELFF
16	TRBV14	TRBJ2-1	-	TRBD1	CASSQGRDSLVPEQFF
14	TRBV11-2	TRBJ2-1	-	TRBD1	CASSQMDRANEQFF
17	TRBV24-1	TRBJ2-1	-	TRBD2	CATSDPNSGGLSTEQFF
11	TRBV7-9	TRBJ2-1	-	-	CASKPADEQFF
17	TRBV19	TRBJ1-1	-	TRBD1	CASSRGGTGAVNTEAFF
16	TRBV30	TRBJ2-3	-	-	CAWSALAPASTDTQYF
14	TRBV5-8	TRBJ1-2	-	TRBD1	CASSPGTGIYGYTF
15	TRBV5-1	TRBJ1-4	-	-	CASSLASEGGEKLFF
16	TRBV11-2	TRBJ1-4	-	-	CASSSRPINERGKLFF
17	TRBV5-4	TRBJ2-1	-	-	CASSLLYSTNSYNEQFF
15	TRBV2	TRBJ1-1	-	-	CASSDGEFSVTEAFF
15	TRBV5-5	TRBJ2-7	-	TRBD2	CASSLQTSAPYEQYF
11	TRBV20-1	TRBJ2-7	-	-	CSARLVYEQYF
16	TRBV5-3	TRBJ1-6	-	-	CARSLTDTSEDSPLHF
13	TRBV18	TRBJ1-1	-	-	CASSSGRETEAFF
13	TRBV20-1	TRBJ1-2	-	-	CSASEAINYGYTF
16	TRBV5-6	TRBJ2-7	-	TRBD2	CASSLVSGAPEYEQYF
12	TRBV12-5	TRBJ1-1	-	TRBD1	CASSGGIAEAFF
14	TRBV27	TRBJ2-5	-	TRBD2	CASSQLAGEETQYF
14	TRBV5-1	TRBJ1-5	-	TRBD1	CASSSTGGNQPQHF
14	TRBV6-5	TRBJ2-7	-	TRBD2	CASRDAQREYEQYF
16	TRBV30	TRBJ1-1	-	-	CAWSNFGRGMNTEAFF
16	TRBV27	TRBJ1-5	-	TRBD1	CASSQFGQGAIQPQHF
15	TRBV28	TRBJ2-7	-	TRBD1	CASRPHGTEPYEQYF
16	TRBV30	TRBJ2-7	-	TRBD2	CAWSVLELAGLYEQYF
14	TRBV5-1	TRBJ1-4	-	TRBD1	CASRSGQSNEKLFF
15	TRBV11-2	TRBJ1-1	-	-	CASSPRTALLPEAFF
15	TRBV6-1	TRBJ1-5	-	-	CASSDHSYSNQPQHF
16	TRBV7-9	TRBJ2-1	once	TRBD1	CASSLAGTGGYNEQFF
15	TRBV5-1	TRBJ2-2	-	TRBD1	CASSPDRANTGELFF
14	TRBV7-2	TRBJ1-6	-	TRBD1	CASSQGTGVSPLHF
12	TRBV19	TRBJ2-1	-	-	CASSQATSEQFF
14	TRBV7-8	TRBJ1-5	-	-	CASSLVPAQGPQHF
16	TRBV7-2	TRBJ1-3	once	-	CASSSHTGSPGNTIYF
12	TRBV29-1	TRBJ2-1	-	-	CSVRRDRNEQFF
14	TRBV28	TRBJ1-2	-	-	CASSPHQVIYGYTF
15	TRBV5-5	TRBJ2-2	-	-	CASSYGLMDTGELFF
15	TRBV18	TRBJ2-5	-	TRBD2	CASSPPGLGGETQYF
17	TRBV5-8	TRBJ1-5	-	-	CASSLGPVRGASQPQHF
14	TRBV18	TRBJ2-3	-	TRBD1	CASSLYRGTDTQYF
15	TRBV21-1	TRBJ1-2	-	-	CASINHRGKNYGYTF
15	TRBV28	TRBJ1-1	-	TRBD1	CASSSRQGKSTEAFF
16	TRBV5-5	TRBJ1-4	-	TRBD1	CASSPLTGGANEKLFF
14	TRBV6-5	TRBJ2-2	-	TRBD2	CASNGGVGTGELFF
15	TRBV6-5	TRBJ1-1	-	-	CASSYGGAQSAEAFF
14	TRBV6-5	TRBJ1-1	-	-	CASRGRGENTEAFF
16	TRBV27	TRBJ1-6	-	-	CASSGDTGPFNSPLHF
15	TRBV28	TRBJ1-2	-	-	CASSFFGQGKSLNTF
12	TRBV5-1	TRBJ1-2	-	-	CASKKTNYGYTF
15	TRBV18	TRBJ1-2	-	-	CASSSSGAVRDGYTF
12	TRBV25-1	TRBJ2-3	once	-	CASTTTGDTQYF
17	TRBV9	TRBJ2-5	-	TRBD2	CASSVGGLAGGRETQYF
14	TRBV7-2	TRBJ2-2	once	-	CASSLGGNTGELFF